The clone carrying this T cell receptor beta chain was detected only a few times. V was shortened by 0 bases and J by 1 base, with 5 bases between the two germline ends. Germline V gene data show CDR1 as SGHRS and CDR2 as YFSETQ. The CDR3 spans 14 residues. Sequencing used immunoSEQ multiplex PCR; TCRdb keeps in-frame clones, though not all of them. Found here are roughly 99,000 clones, about 90% of them singletons; the top ten hold 0.78%. The sample belongs to a study of T cell changes during pregnancy in multiple sclerosis. J is TRBJ1-5 and V is TRBV5-1; no definite D call. The sequenced sample was peripheral blood, obtained in the third trimester of pregnancy. The sequence derives from a female donor in good health, enrolled as a control in a pregnancy study. The CDR3 nucleotides are TGCGCCAGCAGCTTGGGAAGCAGCAATCAGCCCCAGCATTTT. This encodes CASSLGSSNQPQHF.